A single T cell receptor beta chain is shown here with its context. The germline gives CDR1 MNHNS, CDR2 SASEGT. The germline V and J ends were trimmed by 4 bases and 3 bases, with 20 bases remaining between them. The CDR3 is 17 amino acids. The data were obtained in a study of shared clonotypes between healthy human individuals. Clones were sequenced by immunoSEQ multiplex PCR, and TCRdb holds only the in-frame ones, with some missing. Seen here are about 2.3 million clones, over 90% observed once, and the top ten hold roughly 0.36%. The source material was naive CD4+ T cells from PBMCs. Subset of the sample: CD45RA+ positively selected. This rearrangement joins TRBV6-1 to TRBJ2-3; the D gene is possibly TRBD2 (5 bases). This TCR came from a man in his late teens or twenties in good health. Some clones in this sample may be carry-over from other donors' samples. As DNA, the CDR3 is TGTGCCAGCAGTGCAATCTCGTGGGGAGTTGAAACAGATACGCAGTATTTT. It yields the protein CASSAISWGVETDTQYF.